The 7 T cell receptor beta chains presented below share a single source sample, sequenced in a study of patients and donors after allogeneic stem cell transplantation. TCRdb itself ran the RT-PCR reads through MiXCR, one entry per CDR3 protein. The table lists hundreds of thousands of distinct CDR3 sequences, 35% to 45% of them singletons. Sample: blood, either unsorted or a sorted T cell fraction (not recorded which). Receptor source: a human donor who was either an allogeneic HSCT recipient or a stem cell or donor lymphocyte infusion donor (not recorded which). It is not recorded whose cells these are; they may come from a transplant donor.

This clonotype was seen only a few times. This rearrangement joins TRBV20-1 to TRBJ1-1, with no clear D. The length of the CDR3 is 12 residues. Deletions cut 3 bases from V and 3 bases from J, with 8 bases between. Germline loops: CDR1 DFQATT, CDR2 SNEGSKA (reference sequence). The DNA of the CDR3 is TGCAGTGCTAGCCCCCTCTACACTGAAGCTTTCTTT. Protein: CSASPLYTEAFF.

The chain has TRBV15 and TRBJ1-2; maybe TRBD1 (5 bases). Trimming cost V 0 bases and J 7 bases, with 12 bases left between them. There are 14 residues in the CDR3. Germline-derived CDR1 and CDR2 are LNHNV and YYDKDF (reference sequence). In DNA, the CDR3 is TGTGCCACCAGCAGAGATCTGGGGCAGGGTGGCTACACCTTC. Its translation is CATSRDLGQGGYTF.

The V and J genes are TRBV9 and TRBJ1-2; the match to TRBD1 covers 10 bases. Trimming cost V 3 bases and J 5 bases; bases outside gene matches: 16. The CDR3 runs to 18 residues. Germline CDR1 is SGDLS and CDR2 is YYNGEE. This CDR3 reads CASSAGGGTGASRYGYTF. The CDR3 nucleotides are TGTGCCAGCAGCGCCGGGGGAGGGACAGGGGCCTCTCGGTATGGCTACACCTTC.

The chain has TRBV2 and TRBJ1-1; D might be TRBD1 (6 bases). With 5 bases removed from V and 7 bases from J, the gap between germline ends came to 11 bases. Germline V gene sequence: CDR1 SNHLY, CDR2 FYNNEI. This CDR3 is built from 12 residues. The CDR3 here is CASSNRANEAFF. The CDR3 DNA reads as TGTGCCAGCAGTAACAGGGCTAATGAAGCTTTCTTT.

In this sample, this clonotype turned up a few times. The V gene is TRBV3-1, the J gene TRBJ2-2; D unresolved. The germline gives CDR1 LGHDT, CDR2 YNNKEL (reference sequence). V lost 7 bases, J lost 1 base, and 10 bases lay in between. This CDR3 has 14 residues. The CDR3 region has the DNA TGTGCCAGCACGTACTTCCAGAACACCGGGGAGCTGTTTTTT. As protein: CASTYFQNTGELFF.

This chain links TRBV10-3 with TRBJ1-4, with D possibly TRBD1 on 6 matching bases. V was clipped by 4 bases and J by 7 bases, with 16 bases between them. The CDR3 extends over 15 amino acids. Germline V lookup: CDR1 ENHRY, CDR2 SYGVKD. The CDR3 coding sequence is TGTGCCATCAGTGTTACAGGGAGGTCGGGTGAAAAACTGTTTTTT. It is translated as CAISVTGRSGEKLFF.

In this sample, this clonotype turned up a few times. The V call is TRBV5-1, the J call TRBJ1-2; perhaps TRBD1 as D (6 bases). Looked up from germline, CDR1 is SGHRS and CDR2 is YFSETQ. V was shortened by 0 bases and J by 3 bases, with 9 bases between the two germline ends. This CDR3 contains 14 residues. The CDR3 DNA sequence: TGCGCCAGCAGCTTGGTAGACAGGCACTATGGCTACACCTTC. It yields the protein CASSLVDRHYGYTF.